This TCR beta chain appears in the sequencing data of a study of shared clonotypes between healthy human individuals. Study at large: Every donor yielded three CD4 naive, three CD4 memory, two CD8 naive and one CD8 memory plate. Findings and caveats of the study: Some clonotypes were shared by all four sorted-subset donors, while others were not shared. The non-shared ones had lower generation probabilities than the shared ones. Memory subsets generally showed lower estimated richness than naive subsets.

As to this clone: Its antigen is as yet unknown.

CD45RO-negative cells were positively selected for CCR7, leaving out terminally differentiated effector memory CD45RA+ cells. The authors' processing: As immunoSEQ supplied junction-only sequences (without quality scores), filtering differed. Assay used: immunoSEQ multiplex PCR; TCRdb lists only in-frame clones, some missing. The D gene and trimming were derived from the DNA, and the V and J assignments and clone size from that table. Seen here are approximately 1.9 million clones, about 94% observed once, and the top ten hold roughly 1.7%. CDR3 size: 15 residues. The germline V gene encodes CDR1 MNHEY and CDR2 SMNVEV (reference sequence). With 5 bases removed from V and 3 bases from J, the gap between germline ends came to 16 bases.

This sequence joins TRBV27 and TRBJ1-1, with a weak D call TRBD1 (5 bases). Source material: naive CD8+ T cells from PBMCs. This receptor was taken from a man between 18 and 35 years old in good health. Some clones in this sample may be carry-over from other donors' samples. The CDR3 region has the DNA TGTGCCAGCAGTCTGTATCAGGGTTTGGACACTGAAGCTTTCTTT. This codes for CASSLYQGLDTEAFF.